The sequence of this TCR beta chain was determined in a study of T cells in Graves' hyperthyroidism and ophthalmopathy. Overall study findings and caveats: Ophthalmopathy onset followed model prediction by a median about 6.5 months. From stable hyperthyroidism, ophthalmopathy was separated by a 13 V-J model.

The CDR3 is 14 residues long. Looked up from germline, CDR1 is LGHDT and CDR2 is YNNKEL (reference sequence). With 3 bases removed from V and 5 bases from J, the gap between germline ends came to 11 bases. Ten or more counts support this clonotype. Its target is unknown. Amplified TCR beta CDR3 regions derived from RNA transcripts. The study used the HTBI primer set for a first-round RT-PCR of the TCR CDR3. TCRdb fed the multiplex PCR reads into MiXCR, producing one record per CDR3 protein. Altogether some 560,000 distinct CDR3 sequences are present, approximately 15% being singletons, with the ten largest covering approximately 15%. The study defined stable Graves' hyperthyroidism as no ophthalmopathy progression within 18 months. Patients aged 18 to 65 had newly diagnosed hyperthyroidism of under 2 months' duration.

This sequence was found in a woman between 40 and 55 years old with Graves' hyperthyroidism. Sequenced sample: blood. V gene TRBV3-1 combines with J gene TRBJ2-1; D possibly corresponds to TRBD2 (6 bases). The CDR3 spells CASSHMTRHNEQFF. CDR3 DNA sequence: TGTGCCAGCAGCCATATGACTAGGCACAATGAGCAGTTCTTC.